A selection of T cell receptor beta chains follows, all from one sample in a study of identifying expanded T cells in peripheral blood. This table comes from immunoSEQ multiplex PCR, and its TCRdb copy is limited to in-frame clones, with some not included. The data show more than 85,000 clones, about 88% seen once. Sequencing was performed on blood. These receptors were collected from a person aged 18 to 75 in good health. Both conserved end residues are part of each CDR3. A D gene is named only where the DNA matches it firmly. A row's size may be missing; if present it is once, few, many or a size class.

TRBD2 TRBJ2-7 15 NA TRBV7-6 CASSTQGLAAGEQYF TGTGCCAGCAGCACACAGGGACTAGCCGCTGGCGAGCAGTACTTC
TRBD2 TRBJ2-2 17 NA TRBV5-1 CASSYPAGVTNTGELFF TGCGCCAGCAGCTATCCAGCGGGAGTAACCAACACCGGGGAGCTGTTTTTT
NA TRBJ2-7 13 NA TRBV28 CASSRDRTYEQYF TGTGCCAGCAGTCGGGACCGAACCTACGAGCAGTACTTC
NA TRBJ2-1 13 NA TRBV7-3 CASSSGRDNEQFF TGTGCCAGCAGCTCGGGCCGCGACAATGAGCAGTTCTTC
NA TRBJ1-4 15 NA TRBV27 CASSFRAVTNEKLFF TGTGCCAGCAGTTTTAGGGCCGTCACTAATGAAAAACTGTTTTTT
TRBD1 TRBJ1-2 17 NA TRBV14 CASSQAWTGLANYGYTF TGTGCCAGCAGCCAAGCCTGGACAGGGCTAGCTAACTATGGCTACACCTTC
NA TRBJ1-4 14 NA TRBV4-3 CASSQGGGREKLFF TGCGCCAGCAGCCAAGGGGGGGGCAGGGAAAAACTGTTTTTT
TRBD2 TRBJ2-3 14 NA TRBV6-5 CASSSGLAADTQYF TGTGCCAGCAGTTCGGGACTAGCTGCAGATACGCAGTATTTT
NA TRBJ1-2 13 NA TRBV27 CASSQGTNYGYTF TGTGCCAGCAGTCAAGGAACTAACTATGGCTACACCTTC
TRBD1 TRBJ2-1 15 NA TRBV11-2 CASSRPGTGVNEQFF TGTGCCAGCAGTCGTCCCGGGACAGGGGTAAATGAGCAGTTCTTC
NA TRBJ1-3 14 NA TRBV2 CASNVQGSGNTIYF TGTGCCAGCAACGTGCAGGGTAGTGGAAACACCATATATTTT
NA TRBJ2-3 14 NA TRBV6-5 CASSPGSGTDTQYF TGTGCCAGCAGTCCAGGGTCTGGCACAGATACGCAGTATTTT
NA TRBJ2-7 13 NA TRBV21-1 CASSPVGGREQYF TGTGCCAGCAGCCCCGTCGGGGGTCGCGAGCAGTACTTC
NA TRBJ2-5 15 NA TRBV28 CASSSQGLGPETQYF TGTGCCAGCAGTTCTCAGGGTTTGGGGCCAGAGACCCAGTACTTC
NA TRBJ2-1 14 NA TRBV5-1 CASSFESSYNEQFF TGCGCCAGCAGCTTTGAGAGCTCCTACAATGAGCAGTTCTTC
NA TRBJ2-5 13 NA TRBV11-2 CASSPSMEETQYF TGTGCCAGCAGCCCATCGATGGAAGAGACCCAGTACTTC
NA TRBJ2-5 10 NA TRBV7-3 CAGPGETQYF TGTGCCGGCCCAGGAGAGACCCAGTACTTC
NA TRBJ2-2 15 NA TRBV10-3 CATNTWGQNTGELFF TGTGCCACCAATACTTGGGGGCAAAACACCGGGGAGCTGTTTTTT
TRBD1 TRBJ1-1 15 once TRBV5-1 CASSASGTVNTEAFF TGCGCCAGCAGCGCCTCCGGGACAGTGAACACTGAAGCTTTCTTT
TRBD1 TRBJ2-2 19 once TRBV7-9 CASSFGGTGAFRVTGELFF TGTGCCAGCAGCTTTGGGGGGACAGGGGCCTTTCGGGTCACCGGGGAGCTGTTTTTT
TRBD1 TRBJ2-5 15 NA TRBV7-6 CASSVQDRGGETQYF TGTGCCAGCAGCGTCCAGGACAGGGGAGGGGAGACCCAGTACTTC
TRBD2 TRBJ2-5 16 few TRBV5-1 CASSLLASGSAETQYF TGCGCCAGCAGCTTGTTGGCTAGCGGGAGTGCTGAGACCCAGTACTTC
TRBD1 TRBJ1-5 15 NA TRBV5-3 CASSPRTGSVQSQHF TGCGCCAGCAGCCCCAGGACAGGGAGCGTTCAGTCCCAGCATTTT
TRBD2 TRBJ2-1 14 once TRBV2 CASRTRGVYNEQFF TGTGCCAGCAGGACCCGGGGGGTCTACAATGAGCAGTTCTTC
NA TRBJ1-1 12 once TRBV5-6 CASSFTTGEAFF TGTGCCAGCAGCTTCACAACAGGTGAAGCTTTCTTT
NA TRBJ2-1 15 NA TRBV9 CASSVSAGEYNEQFF TGTGCCAGCAGCGTAAGTGCAGGGGAATACAATGAGCAGTTCTTC
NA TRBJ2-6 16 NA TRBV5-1 CASSLETFSGANVLTF TGCGCCAGCAGCTTGGAGACCTTTTCTGGGGCCAACGTCCTGACTTTC
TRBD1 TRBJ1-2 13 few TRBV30 CAWVGTGAGGYTF TGTGCCTGGGTTGGGACAGGGGCTGGTGGCTACACCTTC
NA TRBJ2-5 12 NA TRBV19 CASSIDLETQYF TGTGCCAGTAGTATAGATCTAGAGACCCAGTACTTC
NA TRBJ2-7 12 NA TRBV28 CASSLGRDEQYF TGTGCCAGCAGTTTAGGAAGGGACGAGCAGTACTTC
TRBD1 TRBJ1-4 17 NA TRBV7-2 CASSLRITGTGEGKLFF TGTGCCAGCAGCTTAAGAATAACCGGGACAGGGGAGGGAAAACTGTTTTTT
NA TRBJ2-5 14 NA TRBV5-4 CASSLVGMHETQYF TGTGCCAGCAGCTTGGTGGGGATGCACGAGACCCAGTACTTC
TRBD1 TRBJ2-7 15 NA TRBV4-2 CASSQDKGASYEQYF TGTGCCAGCAGCCAAGATAAGGGGGCTTCCTACGAGCAGTACTTC
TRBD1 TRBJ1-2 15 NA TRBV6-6 CASSYSLQGAGGYTF TGTGCCAGCAGTTACTCGTTACAGGGGGCGGGTGGCTACACCTTC
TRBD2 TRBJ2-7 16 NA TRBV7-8 CASSWGGGRESDEQYF TGTGCCAGCAGCTGGGGAGGAGGGCGGGAGTCGGACGAGCAGTACTTC
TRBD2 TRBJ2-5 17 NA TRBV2 CASSEARAGGTQETQYF TGTGCCAGCAGTGAAGCGCGAGCGGGGGGAACCCAAGAGACCCAGTACTTC
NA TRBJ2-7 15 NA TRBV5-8 CASSLPGAASYEQYF TGTGCCAGCAGCTTGCCCGGGGCCGCCTCCTACGAGCAGTACTTC
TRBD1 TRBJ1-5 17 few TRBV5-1 CASSEGTGSWSNQPQHF TGCGCCAGCAGCGAAGGGACAGGTTCTTGGAGCAATCAGCCCCAGCATTTT
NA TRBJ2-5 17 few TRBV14 CASSHAHPHPYQETQYF TGTGCCAGCAGCCACGCCCACCCTCACCCGTACCAAGAGACCCAGTACTTC
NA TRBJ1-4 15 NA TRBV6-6 CASSLPGVVREKLFF TGTGCCAGCAGTCTGCCCGGGGTCGTGAGGGAAAAACTGTTTTTT
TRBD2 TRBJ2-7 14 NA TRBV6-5 CASNDASGSYEQYF TGTGCCAGCAACGATGCTAGCGGGAGTTACGAGCAGTACTTC
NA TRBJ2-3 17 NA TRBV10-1 CASSGADNEFFTDTQYF TGCGCCAGCAGTGGGGCGGACAACGAGTTTTTCACAGATACGCAGTATTTT
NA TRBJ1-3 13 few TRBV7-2 CASSLNRGNTIYF TGTGCCAGCAGCTTAAACCGGGGAAACACCATATATTTT
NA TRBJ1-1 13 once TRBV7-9 CASSFPANTEAFF TGTGCCAGCAGCTTTCCAGCGAACACTGAAGCTTTCTTT
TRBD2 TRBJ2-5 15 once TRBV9 CASSPDLGLEETQYF TGTGCCAGCAGCCCAGACCTCGGACTAGAAGAGACCCAGTACTTC
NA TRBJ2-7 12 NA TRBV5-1 CASSGDVYEQYF TGCGCCAGCAGCGGGGATGTCTACGAGCAGTACTTC
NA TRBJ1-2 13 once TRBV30 CAWSVLGGYGYTF TGTGCCTGGAGTGTACTTGGCGGCTATGGCTACACCTTC
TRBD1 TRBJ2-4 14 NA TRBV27 CASSPRQGQNIQYF TGTGCCAGCAGTCCCAGACAGGGCCAAAACATTCAGTACTTC
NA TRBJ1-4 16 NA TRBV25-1 CASSYLQVSTNEKLFF TGTGCCAGCAGTTATCTCCAAGTTTCAACTAATGAAAAACTGTTTTTT
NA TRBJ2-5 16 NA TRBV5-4 CASSPAGARPQETQYF TGTGCCAGCAGCCCCGCCGGGGCGAGGCCACAAGAGACCCAGTACTTC